This T cell receptor (beta chain) derives from a study of Ad26.COV2.S vaccination and SARS-CoV-2 variants. Overall study results and limits: It was reported that spike-specific CD8+ and CD4+ T cell responses were substantially broad after vaccination.

Details on this clone: Its antigen is not known.

Clones were sequenced by immunoSEQ multiplex PCR, and TCRdb holds only the in-frame ones, with some missing. The table includes 440,000 or so clones, 90% detected once. Treatment meaning: approximately 18 received Ad26.COV2.S at low or high dose, single or two shots; several received placebo; per-sample allocation not given. Specimen acquisition occurred on day 63 following the initial vaccine or placebo injection. In germline, CDR1 is SGHTA, CDR2 FQGNSA. The CDR3 extends over 13 amino acids. V lost 5 bases to trimming and J lost 6 bases; unmatched junction nucleotides: 5. The receptor's source is a person between 18 and 60 years old who received the Ad26.COV2.S COVID-19 vaccine or a placebo. The source material was peripheral blood, sampled in a trial of Ad26.COV2.S vaccine versus placebo. The chain joins TRBV7-2 to TRBJ2-7, with 9 bases fitting TRBD1. The CDR3: CASSRDRASEQYF. DNA for the CDR3: TGTGCCAGCAGCAGGGACAGGGCGAGCGAGCAGTACTTC. The complete variable domain, with remaining parts taken from reference TRBV7-2 and TRBJ2-7, reads GAGVSQSPSNKVTEKGKDVELRCDPISGHTALYWYRQSLGQGLEFLIYFQGNSAPDKSGLPSDRFSAERTGGSVSTLTIQRTQQEDSAVYLCASSRDRASEQYFGPGTRLTVT.